Each of the 3 T cell receptor beta chains below was sequenced from the same sample in a study of blood T cell repertoires in COVID-19. Generated by immunoSEQ multiplex PCR, the TCRdb table keeps only in-frame clones and is missing some. Here the sample spans roughly 200,000 clones, around nine tenths being singletons. Sequencing was performed on peripheral blood. The receptors derive from a man aged 60 to 69 with acute or convalescent COVID-19.

The chain uses TRBV30 and TRBJ2-5; TRBD2 aligns across 14 bases. The V and J ends lost 3 bases and 7 bases, in that order; junction bases with no gene match: 4. CDR3 length: 14 residues. The V gene's germline CDR1 is GTSNPN and CDR2 SVGIG (reference sequence). The CDR3 DNA is TGTGCCTGGAGCGGACTAGCGGGGGGTGGGACCCAGTACTTC. Encoded protein: CAWSGLAGGGTQYF.

The chain uses TRBV5-6 and TRBJ1-2; tentative D call: TRBD1 (5 bases). The CDR3 contains 14 residues. The germline gives CDR1 SGHDT, CDR2 YYEEEE. Trimming shortened V by 3 bases and J by 8 bases, and 17 bases separated the two germline ends. This chain's CDR3 is CASSSRASPGGYTF. The DNA of the CDR3 is TGTGCCAGCAGCTCCAGGGCCTCCCCTGGGGGCTACACCTTC.

The V gene is TRBV9, the J gene TRBJ1-2; 8 nucleotides match TRBD1. The CDR3 consists of 15 residues. Germline V gene data show CDR1 as SGDLS and CDR2 as YYNGEE. Trimming removed 4 bases from V and 1 base from J; junction bases left unmatched: 6. As DNA, the CDR3 is TGTGCCAGCAGCCCGCGGGACAGGTATAACTATGGCTACACCTTC. Translation gives CASSPRDRYNYGYTF.